The rows below give T cell receptor beta chains drawn from one sample of a study of a mutant IDH1 vaccine in newly diagnosed glioma. Some clones are missing from TCRdb's copy, which holds only in-frame ones; the method was immunoSEQ multiplex PCR. Of about 92,000 clones in the sample, 83% were seen once. The sample consisted of PBMCs, taken from a glioma patient treated with radiotherapy, temozolomide or both. Receptors originate from a woman between 50 and 59 years old with glioma. CDR3s include the opening cysteine and the closing phenylalanine or tryptophan.

V gene	J gene	CDR3 protein
TRBV5-6	TRBJ1-2	CASSPTGVNYGYTF
TRBV13	TRBJ2-7	CASSLYKSFGGNPYEQYF
TRBV6-5	TRBJ1-6	CASRSTGVNSPLHF
TRBV5-6	TRBJ2-7	CASSLSGYEQYF
TRBV9	TRBJ2-1	CASSVERGWEQFF
TRBV5-1	TRBJ1-6	CASSGGTVSSYNSPLHF
TRBV29-1	TRBJ2-2	CSVVQANTGELFF
TRBV14	TRBJ2-1	CASSQMGGGEYNEQFF
TRBV30	TRBJ1-2	CACKRGVGGYTF
TRBV18	TRBJ2-2	CASSPPVAGELFF
TRBV27	TRBJ1-2	CASSFRQGSYGYTF
TRBV27	TRBJ2-5	CASSRGARETQYF
TRBV5-5	TRBJ1-2	CASSLGVWGYTF
TRBV7-2	TRBJ2-7	CASSLSYEQYF
TRBV7-2	TRBJ2-1	CASSFRGPSGGFSEQFF
TRBV19	TRBJ1-5	CASSITGDQPQHF
TRBV4-1	TRBJ1-1	CASSQGGFNTEAFF
TRBV5-4	TRBJ1-1	CASSARQGSVGSTEAFF
TRBV5-6	TRBJ2-7	CASSPGPGEQYF
TRBV7-2	TRBJ1-2	CASSPAPGGYTF
TRBV19	TRBJ1-1	CASRGLGGNTEAFF
TRBV2	TRBJ1-1	CASSALRGNTEAFF
TRBV2	TRBJ1-5	CASSPRGGQPQHF
TRBV9	TRBJ1-2	CASSVNYGYTF
TRBV18	TRBJ2-4	CASSPWGPLAKNIQYF
TRBV19	TRBJ2-1	CASSLRGGYEQFF
TRBV2	TRBJ1-2	CASLDSPNYGYTF
TRBV9	TRBJ2-3	CASSEQGRDTQYF
TRBV7-9	TRBJ2-7	CASSPSRGGRIEQYF
TRBV20-1	TRBJ2-1	CSAGVGEQFF
TRBV6-6	TRBJ2-2	CASTEPGTGELFF
TRBV5-4	TRBJ1-1	CASSSGPGQGTPEAFF
TRBV4-1	TRBJ1-4	CASSLSEGEKLFF
TRBV19	TRBJ2-7	CASSDLRGGEQYF
TRBV19	TRBJ1-2	CASSLLTGRENYGYTF
TRBV5-1	TRBJ2-2	CASSARGSLADTNTGELFF
TRBV4-1	TRBJ2-7	CASSRGTGAGEQYF
TRBV5-1	TRBJ2-5	CASSLAFQGETQYF
TRBV27	TRBJ2-3	CASSLFPPTGASTDTQYF
TRBV7-8	TRBJ2-3	CASSLGRAPDTQYF
TRBV4-1	TRBJ1-2	CASSQASRQGNFYGYTF
TRBV7-9	TRBJ1-6	CASSPKGTASPLHF
TRBV7-9	TRBJ2-5	CASSSLRDRGRRETQYF
TRBV11-2	TRBJ2-7	CASRTGDSEQYF
TRBV7-9	TRBJ2-5	CASSFGQGGQETQYF
TRBV7-9	TRBJ1-1	CASSLGQGAEAFF
TRBV27	TRBJ2-7	CASSFLGVEQYF
TRBV11-3	TRBJ2-7	CASSSRDRGGQYF
TRBV6-6	TRBJ1-5	CACQEWGNQPQHF
TRBV7-2	TRBJ1-1	CASSFKGGTEAFF
TRBV5-1	TRBJ2-2	CASSSGGKNTGELFF
TRBV5-4	TRBJ2-5	CASSLGGWGETQYF
TRBV25-1	TRBJ1-2	CASSPTGRNYGYTF
TRBV19	TRBJ1-5	CASNRPGQGGPQPQHF
TRBV7-9	TRBJ1-4	CASSLEGRGDEKLFF
TRBV19	TRBJ1-3	CASLGGHTIYF
TRBV9	TRBJ2-4	CASSVSSGLAKNIQYF
TRBV28	TRBJ2-5	CASSPRRPETQYF
TRBV23-1	TRBJ1-1	CASSLGALTDMNTEAFF
TRBV2	TRBJ2-6	CASRAGSTGANVLTF